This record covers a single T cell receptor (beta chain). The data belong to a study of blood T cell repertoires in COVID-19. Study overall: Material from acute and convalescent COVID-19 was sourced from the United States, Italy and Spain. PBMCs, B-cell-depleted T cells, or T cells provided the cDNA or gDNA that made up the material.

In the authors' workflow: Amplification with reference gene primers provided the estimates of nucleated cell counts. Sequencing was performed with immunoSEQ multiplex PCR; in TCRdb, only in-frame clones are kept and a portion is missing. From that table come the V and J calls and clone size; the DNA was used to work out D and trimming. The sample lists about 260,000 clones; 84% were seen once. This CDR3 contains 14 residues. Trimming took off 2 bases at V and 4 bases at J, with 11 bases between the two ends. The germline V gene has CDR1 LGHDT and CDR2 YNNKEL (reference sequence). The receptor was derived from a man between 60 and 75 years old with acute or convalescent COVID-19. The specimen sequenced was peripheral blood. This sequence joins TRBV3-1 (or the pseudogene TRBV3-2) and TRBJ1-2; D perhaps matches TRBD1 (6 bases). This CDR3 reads CASSQRGDIYGYTF. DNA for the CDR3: TGTGCCAGCAGCCAACGGGGGGACATCTATGGCTACACCTTC.